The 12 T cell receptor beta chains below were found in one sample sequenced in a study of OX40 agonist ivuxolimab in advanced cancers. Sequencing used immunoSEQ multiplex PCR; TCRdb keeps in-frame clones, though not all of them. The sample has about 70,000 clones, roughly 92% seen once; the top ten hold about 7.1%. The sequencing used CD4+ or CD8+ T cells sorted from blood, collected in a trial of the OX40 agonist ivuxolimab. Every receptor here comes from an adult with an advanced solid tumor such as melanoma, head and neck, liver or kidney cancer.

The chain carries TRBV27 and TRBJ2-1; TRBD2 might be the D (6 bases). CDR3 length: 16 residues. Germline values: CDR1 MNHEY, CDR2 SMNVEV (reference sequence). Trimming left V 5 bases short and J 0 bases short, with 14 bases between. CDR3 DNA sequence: TGTGCCAGCAGTCCCGGGACTTCCGGCTCCTACAATGAGCAGTTCTTC. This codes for CASSPGTSGSYNEQFF.

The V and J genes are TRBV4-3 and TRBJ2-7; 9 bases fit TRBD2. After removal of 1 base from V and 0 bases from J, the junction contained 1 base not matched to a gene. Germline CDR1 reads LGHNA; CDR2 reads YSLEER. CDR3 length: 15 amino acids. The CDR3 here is CASSQGAGGSYEQYF. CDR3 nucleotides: TGCGCCAGCAGCCAAGGAGCGGGGGGCTCCTACGAGCAGTACTTC.

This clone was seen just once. The CDR3 spells CASSTDWTDTQYF. The CDR3 coding sequence is TGTGCCAGCAGTACCGACTGGACAGATACGCAGTATTTT. The chain joins TRBV6-5 to TRBJ2-3; D ambiguous. Trimming took 5 bases from V and 3 from J, leaving 9 bases between them. The CDR3 runs 13 residues. CDR1 and CDR2 (germline): MNHEY, SVGAGI.

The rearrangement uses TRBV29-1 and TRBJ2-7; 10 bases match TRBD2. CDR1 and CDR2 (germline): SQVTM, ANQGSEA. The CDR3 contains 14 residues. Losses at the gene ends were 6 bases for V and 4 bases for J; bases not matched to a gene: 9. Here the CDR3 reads CSVDKRGGSYEQYF. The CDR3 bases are TGCAGCGTCGACAAGCGGGGGGGAAGTTACGAGCAGTACTTC.

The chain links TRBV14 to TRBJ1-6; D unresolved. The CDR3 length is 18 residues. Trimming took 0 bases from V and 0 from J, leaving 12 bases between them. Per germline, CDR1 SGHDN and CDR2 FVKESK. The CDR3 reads CASSQDRRGSSYNSPLHF. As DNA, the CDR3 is TGTGCCAGCAGCCAAGATCGTCGTGGGAGCTCCTATAATTCACCCCTCCACTTT.

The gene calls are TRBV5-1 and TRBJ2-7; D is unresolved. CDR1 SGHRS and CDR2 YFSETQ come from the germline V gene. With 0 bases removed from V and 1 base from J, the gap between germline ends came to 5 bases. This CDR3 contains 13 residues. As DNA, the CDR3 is TGCGCCAGCAGCTTGGGGCAGTCCTACGAGCAGTACTTC. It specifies CASSLGQSYEQYF.

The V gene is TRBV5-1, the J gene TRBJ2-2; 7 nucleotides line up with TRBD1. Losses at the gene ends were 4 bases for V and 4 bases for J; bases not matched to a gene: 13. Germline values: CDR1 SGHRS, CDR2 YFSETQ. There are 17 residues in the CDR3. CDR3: CASSPLAGTVITGELFF. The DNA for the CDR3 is TGCGCCAGCAGCCCCCTAGCCGGGACAGTAATCACCGGGGAGCTGTTTTTT.

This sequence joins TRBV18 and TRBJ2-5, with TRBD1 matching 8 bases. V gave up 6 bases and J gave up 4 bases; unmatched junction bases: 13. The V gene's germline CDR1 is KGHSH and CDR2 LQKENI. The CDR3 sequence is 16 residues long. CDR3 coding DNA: TGTGCCAGCTCCCCTCTGGAACAGGGGGATTCAGAGACCCAGTACTTC. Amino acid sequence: CASSPLEQGDSETQYF.

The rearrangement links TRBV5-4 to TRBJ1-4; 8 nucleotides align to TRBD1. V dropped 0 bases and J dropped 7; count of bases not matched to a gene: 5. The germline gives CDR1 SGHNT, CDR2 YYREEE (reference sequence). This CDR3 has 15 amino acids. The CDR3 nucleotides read TGTGCCAGCAGCTTGGCAGGGGGCGAGGTTGAAAAACTGTTTTTT. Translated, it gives CASSLAGGEVEKLFF. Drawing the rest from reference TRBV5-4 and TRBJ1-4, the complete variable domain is ETGVTQSPTHLIKTRGQQVTLRCSSQSGHNTVSWYQQALGQGPQFIFQYYREEENGRGNFPPRFSGLQFPNYSSELNVNALELDDSALYLCASSLAGGEVEKLFFGSGTQLSVL.

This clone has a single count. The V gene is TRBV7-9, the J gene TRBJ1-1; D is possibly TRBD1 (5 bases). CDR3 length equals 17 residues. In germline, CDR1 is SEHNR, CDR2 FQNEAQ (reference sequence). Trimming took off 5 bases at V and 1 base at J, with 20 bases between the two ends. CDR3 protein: CASSPVMGRGPNTEAFF. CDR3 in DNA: TGTGCCAGCAGCCCAGTCATGGGGCGGGGCCCGAACACTGAAGCTTTCTTT.

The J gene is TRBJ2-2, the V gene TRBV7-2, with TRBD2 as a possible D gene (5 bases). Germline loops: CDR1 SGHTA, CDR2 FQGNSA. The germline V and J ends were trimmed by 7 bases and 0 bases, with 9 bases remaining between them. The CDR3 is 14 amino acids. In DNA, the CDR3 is TGTGCCAGCACCCTCGGGGCGAACACCGGGGAGCTGTTTTTT. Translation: CASTLGANTGELFF.

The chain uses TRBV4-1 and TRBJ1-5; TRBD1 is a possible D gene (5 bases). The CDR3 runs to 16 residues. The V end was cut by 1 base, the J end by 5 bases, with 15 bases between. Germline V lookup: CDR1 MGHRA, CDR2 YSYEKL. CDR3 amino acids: CASSQAPGGGHQPQHF. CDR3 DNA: TGCGCCAGCAGCCAAGCGCCGGGGGGTGGCCATCAGCCCCAGCATTTT.